Below, 9 T cell receptor beta chains from the same sample are listed, as sequenced in a study of breast tumors, draining lymph nodes, adjacent tissues. Axillary draining lymph nodes of breast cancer patients supplied the node samples. TCRdb itself ran the multiplex PCR reads through MiXCR, one entry per CDR3 protein. This repertoire shows 180,000 or so distinct CDR3 sequences, around a third found once; its top ten account for about 3.8%. The sequencing input was axillary lymph node tissue. The receptors derive from a female donor with breast cancer. Some clones in this sample may be carry-over from other donors' samples.

On this clonotype itself: A junction boundary mismatches the germline segment, possibly from a read error. V is TRBV10-3 and J is TRBJ1-2; D possibly corresponds to TRBD1 (6 bases). This CDR3 contains 12 residues. Germline values: CDR1 ENHRY, CDR2 SYGVKD. The CDR3 loop reads CAISLQGRGFPF. CDR3 coding DNA: TGTGCCATCAGTCTACAGGGACGCGGCTTCCCCTTC.

The gene calls are TRBV7-8 and TRBJ1-6, with 7 bases fitting TRBD1. The CDR3 is 15 amino acids. Germline CDR1 and CDR2: SGHVS and FQNEAQ. Trimming cost V 5 bases and J 7 bases; bases outside gene matches: 8. The CDR3 coding sequence is TGTGCCAGCAGCCCACCGGGACAGACAAATTCACCCCTCCACTTT. It is translated as CASSPPGQTNSPLHF.

Details on this clonotype: This may be a read error, as it is one base from a much larger clone. This CDR3 is missing its conserved last phenylalanine or tryptophan, likely due to a read error. V usage is TRBV6-5 and J usage is TRBJ2-1, with D perhaps matching TRBD2 (6 bases). Germline loops: CDR1 MNHEY, CDR2 SVGAGI. This CDR3 comprises 11 residues. Trimming removed 7 bases from V and 13 bases from J, with 14 bases in between. CDR3 nucleotide sequence: TGTGCCAGCATCCTAGGGAGGTCTCAGTTCCTC. Amino acids: CASILGRSQFL.

The gene calls are TRBV19 and TRBJ1-3; TRBD1 agrees at 8 bases. V was clipped by 2 bases and J by 4 bases; unmatched bases: 7. The CDR3 loop spans 16 amino acids. Looked up from germline, CDR1 is LNHDA and CDR2 is SQIVND (reference sequence). The CDR3 protein is CASSIWTGPSGNTIYF. For the CDR3, the DNA is TGTGCCAGTAGTATATGGACAGGGCCCTCGGGAAACACCATATATTTT.

This clonotype was seen repeatedly, ten times or more. V and J are TRBV30 and TRBJ2-1; 8 nucleotides agree with TRBD2. Germline V gene sequence: CDR1 GTSNPN, CDR2 SVGIG (reference sequence). With V trimmed by 0 bases and J by 10 bases, 8 bases remained unmatched. The CDR3 is 14 amino acids. Written as DNA, the CDR3 is TGTGCCTGGAGTGTAAGAGCGGGAGATTCCGAGCAGTTCTTC. Residues: CAWSVRAGDSEQFF.

The rearrangement joins TRBV12-3 or TRBV12-4 to TRBJ1-3, with D perhaps matching TRBD1 (5 bases). CDR3 length: 14 amino acids. Trimming cost V 3 bases and J 5 bases, with 11 bases left between them. The CDR3 sequence: CASSFLQGRNTIYF. In nucleotides, the CDR3 is TGTGCCAGCAGTTTTTTGCAGGGAAGAAACACCATATATTTT.

This clonotype was counted ten times or more. This rearrangement joins TRBV7-9 to TRBJ2-7, with 9 nucleotides matching TRBD1. The CDR3 consists of 15 residues. The germline CDR1 and CDR2 sequences are SEHNR and FQNEAQ (reference sequence). V trimming: 3 bases; J trimming: 0 bases; junction bases outside the gene matches: 3. This CDR3 is CASSLGTGLSYEQYF. In nucleotides, the CDR3 is TGTGCCAGCAGCTTGGGGACAGGGCTCTCCTACGAGCAGTACTTC.

This rearrangement joins TRBV20-1 to TRBJ2-5; 7 bases match TRBD2. Germline-derived CDR1 and CDR2 are DFQATT and SNEGSKA (reference sequence). V was pared by 7 bases and J by 4 bases, with 6 bases of the junction left unmatched. This CDR3 is built from 12 residues. CDR3 protein: CSVAGVRETQYF. DNA of the CDR3: TGCAGTGTGGCGGGAGTGAGAGAGACCCAGTACTTC.

In its sample, this clonotype was seen many times. The chain uses TRBV5-1 and TRBJ2-3, with 13 nucleotides matching TRBD2. V shed 3 bases and J 2 bases; nucleotides not matched to a gene: 6. The CDR3 totals 17 residues. Germline lookup yields CDR1 SGHRS and CDR2 YFSETQ. CDR3 in DNA: TGCGCCAGCAGCTCGACTAGCGGGGGGCGGGTCACAGATACGCAGTATTTT. It is translated as CASSSTSGGRVTDTQYF.